This T cell receptor (beta chain) originates from a study of technical replicates of blood from a handful of donors. The V and J ends lost 3 bases and 1 base, in that order; junction bases with no gene match: 9. This CDR3 is built from 16 residues. Germline CDR1 SQVTM, CDR2 ANQGSEA. The protocol was immunoSEQ multiplex PCR, while the TCRdb copy is restricted to in-frame clones and leaves out a portion. Here the sample spans about 12,000 clones, roughly 85% being singletons. The TCR was taken from a human donor in good health. This rearrangement joins TRBV29-1 to TRBJ2-1; 7 bases fit TRBD2. Sequencing was performed on PBMCs. The CDR3 sequence is CSVDMSLAVSYNEQFF. The CDR3 nucleotides read TGCAGCGTTGACATGTCCCTAGCGGTATCCTACAATGAGCAGTTCTTC.